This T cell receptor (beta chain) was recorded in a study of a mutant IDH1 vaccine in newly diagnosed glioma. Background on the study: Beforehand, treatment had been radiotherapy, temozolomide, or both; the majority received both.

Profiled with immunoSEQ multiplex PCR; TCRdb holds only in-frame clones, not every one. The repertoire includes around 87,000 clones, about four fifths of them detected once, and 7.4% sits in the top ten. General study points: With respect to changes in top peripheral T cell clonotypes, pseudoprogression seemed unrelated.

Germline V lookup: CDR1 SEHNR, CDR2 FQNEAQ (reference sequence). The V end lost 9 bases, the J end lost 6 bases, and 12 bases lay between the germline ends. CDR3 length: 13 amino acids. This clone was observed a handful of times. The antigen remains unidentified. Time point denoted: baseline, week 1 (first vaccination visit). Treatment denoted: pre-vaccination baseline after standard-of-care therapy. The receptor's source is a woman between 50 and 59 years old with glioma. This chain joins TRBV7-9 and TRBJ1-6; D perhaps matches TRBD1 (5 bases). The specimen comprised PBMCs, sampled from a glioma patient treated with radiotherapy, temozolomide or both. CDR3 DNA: TGTGCCAGTGCGCCGGGGCTTAATTCACCCCTCCACTTT. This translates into CASAPGLNSPLHF.